This T cell receptor (beta chain) was found in a study of shared clonotypes between healthy human individuals. The V gene's germline CDR1 is SEHNR and CDR2 FQNEAQ (reference sequence). The CDR3 sequence is 11 residues long. The V end lost 5 bases, the J end lost 5 bases, and 4 bases lay between the germline ends. TCRdb's table, derived via immunoSEQ multiplex PCR, lists solely in-frame clones and lacks some. The sample shows 300,000 or so clones, over 65% of them seen only once. The V and J genes are TRBV7-9 and TRBJ2-1; D uncertain. What was sequenced was memory CD4+ T cells sorted from blood. Subset reported: CD45RA-negative fraction. This receptor was identified in a man younger than 45 in good health. DNA for the CDR3: TGTGCCAGCAGCCTTCACAATGAGCAGTTCTTC. The encoded protein is CASSLHNEQFF.